Presented here are 20 T cell receptor beta chains from one specimen sequenced in a study of chemoradiotherapy in HPV16-positive cancers. Some clones are missing from TCRdb's copy, which holds only in-frame ones; the method was immunoSEQ multiplex PCR. The table lists about 1,300 clones, 80% to 90% of them singletons. Sequenced material: tumor tissue, taken from a patient who underwent chemoradiotherapy. These TCRs come from a human donor with HPV-associated anogenital cancer.

The chain carries TRBV5-6 and TRBJ2-1; 7 bases align to TRBD2. Germline trimming cut 2 bases from V and 0 bases from J; bases unmatched to any gene: 2. The CDR3 has 15 residues. Germline V gene sequence: CDR1 SGHDT, CDR2 YYEEEE. CDR3: CASSFRTSSYNEQFF. Written as DNA, the CDR3 is TGTGCCAGCAGCTTTAGGACTAGCTCCTACAATGAGCAGTTCTTC.

The chain links TRBV5-3 to TRBJ2-1; 9 bases map to TRBD2. TRBV5-3 is assigned to the ORF class and has an uncertain function. The CDR3 extends over 19 amino acids. The ends lost 7 bases at V and 8 bases at J; junction bases unmatched: 25. The CDR3 DNA reads as TGTGCCAGATCCTTCCCGAATGCATTTAGCGGGAGCGGGGCGGATGAGCAGTTCTTC. It yields the protein CARSFPNAFSGSGADEQFF.

This rearrangement joins TRBV11-2 to TRBJ2-1; D is ambiguous. The CDR3 spans 12 residues. CDR1 and CDR2 from the germline V gene are SGHAT and FQNNGV. V was pared by 4 bases and J by 6 bases, with 7 bases between. The CDR3 DNA reads TGTGCCAGCAGCTACACTACCAATGAGCAGTTCTTC. Protein: CASSYTTNEQFF.

On this clone itself: Relative to the germline gene, one junction end is altered; a read error may explain this. This rearrangement joins TRBV7-7 to TRBJ2-1; the D gene is possibly TRBD2 (7 bases). The CDR3 sequence is 15 residues long. From germline, CDR1 is SSHAT and CDR2 FNYEAQ (reference sequence). CDR3 sequence: CASSRGGGLYNEQFF. CDR3 DNA sequence: TGTGCTAGCAGCCGGGGAGGGGGGCTCTACAATGAGCAGTTCTTC.

The rearrangement links TRBV7-2 to TRBJ2-1; 14 nucleotides line up with TRBD2. Germline-derived CDR1 and CDR2 are SGHTA and FQGNSA. V dropped 1 base and J dropped 7; count of bases not matched to a gene: 6. The CDR3 extends over 17 amino acids. CDR3 in amino acids: CASSLVGTSGRGNEQFF. The CDR3, as DNA: TGTGCCAGCAGCTTAGTAGGGACTAGCGGGAGAGGGAATGAGCAGTTCTTC.

The chain uses TRBV7-9 and TRBJ1-2; 9 bases fit TRBD1. V lost 3 bases, J lost 5 bases, and 7 bases stayed unmatched. The germline CDR1 and CDR2 sequences are SEHNR and FQNEAQ (reference sequence). There are 15 residues in the CDR3. CDR3 sequence (DNA): TGTGCCAGCAGCTTCAACAGGGGGCTAGAGTATGGCTACACCTTC. Translated, it gives CASSFNRGLEYGYTF.

V usage is TRBV6-5 and J usage is TRBJ1-6, with D unresolved. The CDR3 length is 13 residues. Deletions cut 0 bases from V and 9 bases from J, with 6 bases between. From germline, CDR1 is MNHEY and CDR2 SVGAGI. The CDR3 reads CASSYSKVSPLHF. The CDR3 DNA follows: TGTGCCAGCAGTTACTCCAAGGTTTCACCCCTCCACTTT.

CDR3 region: CASSEKTGVANYGYTF. In DNA, the CDR3 is TGTGCCAGTAGCGAAAAGACAGGGGTCGCTAACTATGGCTACACCTTC. The chain is built from TRBV19 and TRBJ1-2; 8 bases match TRBD1. Germline CDR1 is LNHDA and CDR2 is SQIVND (reference sequence). The J segment lost 0 bases and the V segment lost 6 bases, leaving 9 bases of the junction unmatched. The CDR3 totals 16 residues.

The chain links TRBV7-3 to TRBJ2-1; 8 bases are a match to TRBD2. Losses at the gene ends were 1 base for V and 7 bases for J; bases not matched to a gene: 6. The germline V gene encodes CDR1 SGHTA and CDR2 FQGTGA. This CDR3 is 15 amino acids long. In DNA, the CDR3 is TGTGCCAGCAGCTTAATAGGCGGGGGGAGGAATGAGCAGTTCTTC. It is translated as CASSLIGGGRNEQFF.

This sequence joins TRBV7-8 and TRBJ1-5; D gene unclear. With 5 bases removed from V and 0 bases from J, the gap between germline ends came to 29 bases. Per the germline V gene, CDR1 is SGHVS and CDR2 is FQNEAQ. CDR3 length equals 21 residues. The CDR3 coding sequence is TGTGCCAGCAGCCCAGACCTGGCCGGAGACATAAAGCCTAATAGCAATCAGCCCCAGCATTTT. This codes for CASSPDLAGDIKPNSNQPQHF.

The table lists this clone with a count of one. V and J are TRBV10-3 and TRBJ2-7, with TRBD2 as a possible D gene (7 bases). The germline V and J ends were trimmed by 7 bases and 4 bases, with 17 bases remaining between them. This CDR3 contains 14 residues. Germline values: CDR1 ENHRY, CDR2 SYGVKD. Here the CDR3 reads CAIKEGGMRYEQYF. CDR3 nucleotides: TGTGCCATCAAGGAGGGGGGGATGAGGTACGAGCAGTACTTC.

The chain couples TRBV14 to TRBJ2-5; D is perhaps TRBD2 (6 bases). The germline V and J ends were trimmed by 5 bases and 2 bases, with 9 bases remaining between them. Germline CDR1 reads SGHDN; CDR2 reads FVKESK. This CDR3 has 13 amino acids. CDR3 protein: CASSGGLQETQYF. The DNA of the CDR3 is TGTGCCAGCAGCGGGGGACTTCAAGAGACCCAGTACTTC. The whole variable domain, filled in from reference TRBV14 and TRBJ2-5, reads EAGVTQFPSHSVIEKGQTVTLRCDPISGHDNLYWYRRVMGKEIKFLLHFVKESKQDESGMPNNRFLAERTGGTYSTLKVQPAELEDSGVYFCASSGGLQETQYFGPGTRLLVL.

The rearrangement uses TRBV6-5 and TRBJ2-7; 7 nucleotides match TRBD1. This CDR3 region has 15 residues. Germline V CDR1 and CDR2: MNHEY, SVGAGI. The J segment lost 2 bases and the V segment lost 6 bases, leaving 10 bases of the junction unmatched. The CDR3, as DNA: TGTGCCAGCAGGCCCCACCCGGGACAGACCTACGAGCAGTACTTC. Translated, it gives CASRPHPGQTYEQYF.

This chain links TRBV7-2 with TRBJ2-4; D might be TRBD1 or TRBD2, each matching 5 bases. Trimming stripped 4 bases from V and 4 bases from J, with 8 bases between. Per the germline V gene, CDR1 is SGHTA and CDR2 is FQGNSA. The CDR3 is 13 residues long. The CDR3 sequence is CASSSGPKNIQYF. The DNA of the CDR3 is TGTGCCAGCAGCTCGGGACCAAAAAACATTCAGTACTTC.

The J gene is TRBJ2-3, the V gene TRBV5-4; 9 bases are shared with TRBD2. The V gene end was trimmed by 1 base and the J gene end by 2 bases; junction bases not matched to a gene: 8. CDR1 and CDR2 from the germline V gene are SGHNT and YYREEE (reference sequence). The CDR3 has 17 residues. The chain's CDR3 is CASSLRWLAGITDTQYF. CDR3 nucleotides: TGTGCCAGCAGCTTGAGATGGCTAGCGGGGATCACAGATACGCAGTATTTT.

The rearrangement links TRBV2 to TRBJ1-5; D is uncertain. Germline CDR1 is SNHLY and CDR2 is FYNNEI. The CDR3 loop spans 13 amino acids. Trimming cost V 8 bases and J 7 bases, with 15 bases left between them. This chain's CDR3 is CASVRDQGQPQHF. In DNA form, the CDR3 reads TGTGCCAGCGTGAGAGACCAAGGCCAGCCCCAGCATTTT.

The chain uses TRBV6-5 and TRBJ2-5; D is unresolved. Trimming left V 0 bases short and J 7 bases short, with 15 bases between. Germline CDR1 MNHEY, CDR2 SVGAGI. The length of the CDR3 is 15 residues. CDR3 loop: CASSYSTAERWTQYF. CDR3 nucleotide sequence: TGTGCCAGCAGTTACTCGACGGCGGAAAGATGGACCCAGTACTTC.

The chain links TRBV18 to TRBJ1-5; 10 bases are a match to TRBD1. Per the germline V gene, CDR1 is KGHSH and CDR2 is LQKENI. After removal of 4 bases from V and 5 bases from J, the junction contained 2 bases not matched to a gene. CDR3 size: 14 residues. CDR3 amino acids: CASSQGTGDQPQHF. The CDR3 DNA reads TGTGCCAGCTCACAAGGGACAGGGGATCAGCCCCAGCATTTT.

V gene TRBV5-1 combines with J gene TRBJ2-3, with 8 bases that match TRBD1. This CDR3 spans 17 amino acids. Trimming at V came to 3 bases and at J to 0 bases, leaving 9 bases not matched to a gene. The germline gives CDR1 SGHRS, CDR2 YFSETQ. CDR3 protein: CASSYNAGGASTDTQYF. Written as DNA, the CDR3 is TGCGCCAGCAGCTATAATGCAGGGGGCGCCAGCACAGATACGCAGTATTTT.

V is TRBV5-8 and J is TRBJ2-5, with D unclear. This CDR3 region has 14 residues. Trimming removed 0 bases from V and 3 bases from J, with 9 bases in between. Looked up from germline, CDR1 is SGHTS and CDR2 is YDEGEE. CDR3 in DNA: TGTGCCAGCAGCTTGGTACGGACGGAAGAGACCCAGTACTTC. The encoded protein is CASSLVRTEETQYF.